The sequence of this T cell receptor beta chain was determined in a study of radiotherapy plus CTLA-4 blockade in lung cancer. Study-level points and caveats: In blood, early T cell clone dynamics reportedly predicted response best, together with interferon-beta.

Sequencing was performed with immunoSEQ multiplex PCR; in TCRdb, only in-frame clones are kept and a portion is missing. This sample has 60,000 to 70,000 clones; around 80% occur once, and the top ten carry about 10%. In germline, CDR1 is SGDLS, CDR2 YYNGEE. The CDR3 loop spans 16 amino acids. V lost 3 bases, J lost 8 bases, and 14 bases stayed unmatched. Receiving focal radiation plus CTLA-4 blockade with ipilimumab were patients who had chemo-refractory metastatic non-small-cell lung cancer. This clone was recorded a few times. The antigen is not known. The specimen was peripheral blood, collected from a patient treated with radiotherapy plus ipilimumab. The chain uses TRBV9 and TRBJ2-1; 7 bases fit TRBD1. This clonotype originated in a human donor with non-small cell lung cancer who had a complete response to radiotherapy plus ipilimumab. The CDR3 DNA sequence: TGTGCCAGCAGCGCCAATAGGGGGCTAGCTAGGGATGAGCAGTTCTTC. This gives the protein CASSANRGLARDEQFF.